The next 13 T cell receptor beta chains were all read from a single sample in a study of CD8 T cells in ankylosing spondylitis. TCRdb re-called the 5' RACE reads with MiXCR, one entry per CDR3 protein. The table records about 280,000 distinct CDR3 sequences, 20% of them present only once. The specimen sequenced was blood, either unsorted or a sorted T cell fraction (not recorded which). These receptors came from a male donor with ankylosing spondylitis or in good health (not recorded which).

This clonotype was counted between two and nine times. V gene TRBV4-1 combines with J gene TRBJ1-2, with D possibly TRBD1 on 5 matching bases. Looked up from germline, CDR1 is MGHRA and CDR2 is YSYEKL. The CDR3 runs 15 residues. V shed 1 base and J shed 3 bases, with 12 bases lying between them. CDR3 nucleotide sequence: TGCGCCAGCAGCCAAGGGATGACAGATGACTATGGCTACACCTTC. Translating gives CASSQGMTDDYGYTF.

The sample holds many counts of this clonotype. The V and J genes are TRBV12-3 or TRBV12-4 and TRBJ1-1; D remains unclear. This CDR3 comprises 13 residues. V lost 3 bases and J lost 1, with 6 bases in between. CDR3 nucleotides: TGTGCCAGCAGTTTTGCAGGGAACACTGAAGCTTTCTTT. This encodes CASSFAGNTEAFF.

This clonotype has a handful of counts. The rearrangement links TRBV5-1 to TRBJ2-5; 7 bases fit TRBD1. From germline, CDR1 is SGHRS and CDR2 YFSETQ. J lost 3 bases, V lost 0 bases, and 2 bases had no gene match. This CDR3 has 14 amino acids. CDR3 bases: TGCGCCAGCAGCTTGGGACAGGGTAAAGAGACCCAGTACTTC. Translated, it gives CASSLGQGKETQYF.

The CDR3: CASSLVSSRMGETQYF. In DNA form, the CDR3 reads TGTGCCAGCAGCTTAGTATCCAGCCGGATGGGAGAGACCCAGTACTTC. This chain links TRBV11-2 with TRBJ2-5; D is uncertain. Germline CDR1 reads SGHAT; CDR2 reads FQNNGV. Trimming removed 1 base from V and 4 bases from J, with 16 bases in between. The CDR3 runs 16 residues.

Concerning this clonotype itself: Its ends do not fully match the called genes, so a read error is possible. V usage is TRBV29-1 and J usage is TRBJ1-1, with TRBD1 identical over 7 bases. The CDR3 length is 13 residues. Germline V lookup: CDR1 SQVTM, CDR2 ANQGSEA. Written as DNA, the CDR3 is TGCAGCGTTCAGACAGGGTTGAAAACTGAAGCTTTCTTT. Its protein product is CSVQTGLKTEAFF. The entire variable domain, with the rest obtained from reference TRBV29-1 and TRBJ1-1, is as follows: SAVISQKPSRDICQRGTSLTIQCQVDSQVTMMFWYRQQPGQSLTLIATANQGSEATYESGFVIDKFPISRPNLTFSTLTVSNMSPEDSSIYLCSVQTGLKTEAFFGQGTRLTVV.

This clonotype was recorded a few times. V usage is TRBV20-1 and J usage is TRBJ2-7; 7 bases agree with TRBD2. CDR3 length: 12 amino acids. V was clipped by 5 bases and J by 1 base; unmatched bases: 2. Looked up from germline, CDR1 is DFQATT and CDR2 is SNEGSKA (reference sequence). Here the CDR3 reads CSAGGGSYEQYV. Here the CDR3 DNA reads TGCAGTGCTGGGGGGGGTTCCTACGAGCAGTACGTC.

This clonotype was counted a few times. The chain carries TRBV12-3 or TRBV12-4 and TRBJ2-5; the match to TRBD1 covers 7 bases. Germline trimming cut 7 bases from V and 1 base from J; bases unmatched to any gene: 0. The CDR3 is 12 residues long. The CDR3 region is CASKGAQETQYF. CDR3 nucleotide sequence: TGTGCCAGCAAGGGGGCCCAAGAGACCCAGTACTTC.

The sample holds a few counts of this clonotype. The gene calls are TRBV5-1 and TRBJ2-1, with 8 bases that match TRBD2. CDR1 is SGHRS, CDR2 YFSETQ, per germline. The CDR3 loop spans 16 amino acids. V trimming: 4 bases; J trimming: 2 bases; junction bases outside the gene matches: 8. The CDR3 DNA is TGCGCCAGCAGCCCATCGACTAGCGCCGCCTACAATGAGCAGTTCTTC. It encodes CASSPSTSAAYNEQFF.

This clonotype appeared many times. V is TRBV4-2 and J is TRBJ2-1; the match to TRBD2 covers 9 bases. CDR1 LGHNA and CDR2 YNFKEQ come from the germline V gene. There are 16 residues in the CDR3. Trimming took 3 bases from V and 6 from J; bases not matched to a gene: 9. The CDR3 is CASSHYSGTSFNEQFF. Here the CDR3 DNA reads TGTGCCAGCAGCCATTACTCCGGGACTAGCTTCAATGAGCAGTTCTTC.

This rearrangement joins TRBV7-2 to TRBJ2-3; 8 nucleotides line up with TRBD1. The CDR3 consists of 12 residues. Trimming cost V 3 bases and J 14 bases; bases outside gene matches: 7. Germline loops: CDR1 SGHTA, CDR2 FQGNSA. The CDR3 spells CASSFEDRVGYF. The CDR3 DNA reads as TGTGCCAGCAGCTTTGAGGACAGGGTAGGGTATTTT.

The table lists this clonotype with many counts. This sequence joins TRBV5-1 and TRBJ2-3, with a possible D match to TRBD2 (7 bases). CDR3 length: 15 residues. The germline V gene has CDR1 SGHRS and CDR2 YFSETQ. Trimming cost V 4 bases and J 2 bases, with 14 bases left between them. CDR3 DNA: TGCGCCAGCAGCCTGGGAGGGGGACCCACAGATACGCAGTATTTT. Protein product: CASSLGGGPTDTQYF.

The count of this clonotype is one. One end of the junction fails to match germline, which may point to a read error. CDR3 nucleotides: TGTGCCAGCCCACCGACGGAAACCAGTGAAGCTTTCTTT. It specifies CASPPTETSEAFF. The gene calls are TRBV18 and TRBJ1-1; D remains ambiguous. The CDR3 runs 13 residues. Germline V gene lookup returns CDR1 KGHSH and CDR2 LQKENI.

This chain links TRBV12-3 or TRBV12-4 with TRBJ1-1, with D perhaps TRBD1 (5 bases). The CDR3 runs 11 residues. Trimming pared 6 bases from V and 9 bases from J, leaving 11 bases between. CDR3 nucleotides: TGTGCCAGCAGCTCCGGGACCAAAGCTTTCTTT. This sequence encodes CASSSGTKAFF.